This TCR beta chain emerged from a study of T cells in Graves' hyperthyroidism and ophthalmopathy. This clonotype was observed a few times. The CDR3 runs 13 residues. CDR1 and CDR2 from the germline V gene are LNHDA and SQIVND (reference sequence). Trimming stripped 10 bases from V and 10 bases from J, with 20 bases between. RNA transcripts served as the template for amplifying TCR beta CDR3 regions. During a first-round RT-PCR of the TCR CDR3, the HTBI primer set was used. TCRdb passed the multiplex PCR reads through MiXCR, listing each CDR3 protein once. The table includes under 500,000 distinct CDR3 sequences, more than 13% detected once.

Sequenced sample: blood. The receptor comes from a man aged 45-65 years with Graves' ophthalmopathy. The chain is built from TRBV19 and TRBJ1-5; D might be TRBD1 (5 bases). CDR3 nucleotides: TGTGCCATTAGCGGGACCGGAGACTCTCCCCAGCATTTT. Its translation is CAISGTGDSPQHF.